This T cell receptor beta chain was profiled in a study of beta chain features in type 1 diabetes. The CDR3 covers 16 residues. The junction had 6 bases not matched to a gene; V was cut back by 2 bases and J by 2 bases. In germline, CDR1 is LGHNA, CDR2 YSLEER. The authors sorted CD4+ naive, central memory, regulatory and stem cell-like memory cells via CD45RO/CCR7/CD25/CD127/CD95/CD27. Note on this clone: Its target is unknown.

The isolated RNA, all of it, was reverse transcribed, so expressed TCRB transcripts were what got sequenced. Generated by immunoSEQ multiplex PCR, the TCRdb table keeps only in-frame clones and is missing some. The table records 500,000 to 850,000 clones, around 15% of them present only once. Study-wide findings and caveats: Patients with Type 1 diabetes showed moderately but significantly shorter TCRB CDR3s in all four CD4+ subsets.

The source material was naive CD4+ T cells from blood. The gene calls are TRBV4-3 and TRBJ2-5; 9 nucleotides align to TRBD2. This clonotype originated in a man younger than 35 with type 1 diabetes. As DNA, the CDR3 is TGCGCCAGCAGCCAAAACCCTAGCGGGGAACAAGAGACCCAGTACTTC. Residues: CASSQNPSGEQETQYF.